This T cell receptor (beta chain) is from a study of T cells in Graves' hyperthyroidism and ophthalmopathy. Ten or more counts support this clonotype. Amplification targeted TCR beta CDR3 regions from RNA transcripts. Primed by the HTBI set, a first-round RT-PCR was run on the TCR CDR3. Each CDR3 protein is one row after TCRdb ran MiXCR on the multiplex PCR reads. The data contain some 460,000 distinct CDR3 sequences, 15% to 17% of them singletons. Patients aged 18 to 65 with hyperthyroidism were newly diagnosed, with duration under 2 months. Diagnosis relied on clinical symptoms, serum thyroxine and TRAb, thyroid ultrasound and orbital computed tomography. Sequenced sample: blood. The source of this sequence is a woman under 30 with Graves' hyperthyroidism.

CDR3 bases: TGTGCCAGCAGTTCTGGCACGACGCCCTTTGCACCCCAGCATTTT. Residues: CASSSGTTPFAPQHF. The chain combines TRBV6-1 with TRBJ1-5; no firm D call. The CDR3 covers 15 residues. Between the trimmed V and J ends, which lost 5 bases and 10 bases, there was a span of 21 bases. Germline V gene sequence: CDR1 MNHNS, CDR2 SASEGT.